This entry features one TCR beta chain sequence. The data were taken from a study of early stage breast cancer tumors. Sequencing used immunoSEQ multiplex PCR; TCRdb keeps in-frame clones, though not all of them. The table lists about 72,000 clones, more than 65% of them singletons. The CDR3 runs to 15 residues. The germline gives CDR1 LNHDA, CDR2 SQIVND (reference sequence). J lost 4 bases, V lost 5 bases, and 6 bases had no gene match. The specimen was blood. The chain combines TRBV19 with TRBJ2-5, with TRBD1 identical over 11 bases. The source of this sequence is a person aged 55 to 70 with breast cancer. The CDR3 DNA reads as TGTGCCAGTAGTCTGGACAGGGGGCGGGGAGAGACCCAGTACTTC. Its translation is CASSLDRGRGETQYF. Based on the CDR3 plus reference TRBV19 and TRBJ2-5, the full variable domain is DGGITQSPKYLFRKEGQNVTLSCEQNLNHDAMYWYRQDPGQGLRLIYYSQIVNDFQKGDIAEGYSVSREKKESFPLTVTSAQKNPTAFYLCASSLDRGRGETQYFGPGTRLLVL.